This entry is about one T cell receptor (beta chain). Its specificity is unknown. The PCR had 60 Vbeta and 13 Jbeta primers. Profiling relied on immunoSEQ multiplex PCR, and the TCRdb table lists in-frame clones only, not all of them. In total, the table holds roughly 80,000 clones. These data are taken from a study of cytomegalovirus exposure and HLA in healthy donors. The CDR3 has 13 residues. V was clipped by 6 bases and J by 2 bases, with 10 bases between them. Germline V gene lookup returns CDR1 KGHSH and CDR2 LQKENI. Donors counted as nominally healthy when sampled, yet unrecorded immune exposures were likely. Regarding the study as a whole: Some V segments, including TRBV6-2 and TRBV6-3, were excluded as indistinguishable.

The sample comprised PBMCs. The V and J genes are TRBV18 and TRBJ1-1, with a tentative D call TRBD1 (6 bases). This receptor was obtained from a man in his forties or fifties in good health and CMV-seropositive. This CDR3 reads CASSPTGNTEAFF. The DNA of the CDR3 is TGTGCCAGCTCCCCGACAGGAAACACTGAAGCTTTCTTT.